This entry is about one T cell receptor (beta chain). This entry comes from a study of technical replicates of blood from several donors. Sequenced by immunoSEQ multiplex PCR; TCRdb stores in-frame clones only, minus some. The data hold approximately 100,000 clones, with more than 90% observed a single time. This receptor was obtained from a human donor in good health. Specimen: T cells isolated from PBMCs.

The chain's CDR3 is CASSDTGGPSILTNYGYTF. DNA for the CDR3: TGTGCCAGCAGTGACACAGGCGGACCGTCCATCCTTACTAACTATGGCTACACCTTC. The V call is TRBV27, the J call TRBJ1-2; maybe TRBD1 (5 bases). The CDR3 runs 19 residues. Germline V gene lookup returns CDR1 MNHEY and CDR2 SMNVEV (reference sequence). V was shortened by 5 bases and J by 0 bases, with 25 bases between the two germline ends.